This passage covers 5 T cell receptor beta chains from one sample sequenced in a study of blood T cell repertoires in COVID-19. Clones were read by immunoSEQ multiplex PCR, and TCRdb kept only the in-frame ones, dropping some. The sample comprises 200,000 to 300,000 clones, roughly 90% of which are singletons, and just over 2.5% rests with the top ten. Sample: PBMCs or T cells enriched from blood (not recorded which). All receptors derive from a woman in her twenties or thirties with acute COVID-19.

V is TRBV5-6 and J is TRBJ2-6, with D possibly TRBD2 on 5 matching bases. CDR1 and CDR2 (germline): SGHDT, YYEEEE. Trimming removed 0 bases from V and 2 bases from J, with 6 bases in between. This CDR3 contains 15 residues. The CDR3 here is CASSLAGAGANVLTF. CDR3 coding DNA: TGTGCCAGCAGCTTGGCCGGGGCTGGGGCCAACGTCCTGACTTTC.

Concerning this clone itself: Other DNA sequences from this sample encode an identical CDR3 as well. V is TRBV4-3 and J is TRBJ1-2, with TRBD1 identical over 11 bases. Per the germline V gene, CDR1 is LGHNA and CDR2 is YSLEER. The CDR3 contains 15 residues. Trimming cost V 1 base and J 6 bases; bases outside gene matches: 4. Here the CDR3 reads CASSQARTGGHGYTF. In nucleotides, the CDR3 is TGCGCCAGCAGCCAAGCGAGGACAGGGGGCCATGGCTACACCTTC.

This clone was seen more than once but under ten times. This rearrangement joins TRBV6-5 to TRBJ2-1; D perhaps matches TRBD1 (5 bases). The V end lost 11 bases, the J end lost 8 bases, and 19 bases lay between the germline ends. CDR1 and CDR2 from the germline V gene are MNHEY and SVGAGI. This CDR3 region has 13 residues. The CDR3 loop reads CAVRDSRGDEQFF. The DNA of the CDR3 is TGTGCCGTTCGCGATTCAAGGGGCGATGAGCAGTTCTTC.

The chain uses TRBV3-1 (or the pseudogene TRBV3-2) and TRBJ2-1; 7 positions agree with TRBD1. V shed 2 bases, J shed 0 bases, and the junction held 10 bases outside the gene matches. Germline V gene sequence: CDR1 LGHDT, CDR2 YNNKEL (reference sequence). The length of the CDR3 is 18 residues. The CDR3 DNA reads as TGTGCCAGCAGCCAAATACAGACAGGGATACGCTCCTACAATGAGCAGTTCTTC. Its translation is CASSQIQTGIRSYNEQFF.

CDR3 sequence: CASSPPGRGSPLHF. For the CDR3, the DNA is TGTGCCAGCAGTCCCCCGGGCAGGGGTTCACCCCTCCACTTT. The chain combines TRBV27 with TRBJ1-6; D possibly corresponds to TRBD1 (6 bases). V was cut by 5 bases and J by 9 bases, with 14 bases left in between. Germline assignment: CDR1 MNHEY and CDR2 SMNVEV (reference sequence). The length of the CDR3 is 14 residues.